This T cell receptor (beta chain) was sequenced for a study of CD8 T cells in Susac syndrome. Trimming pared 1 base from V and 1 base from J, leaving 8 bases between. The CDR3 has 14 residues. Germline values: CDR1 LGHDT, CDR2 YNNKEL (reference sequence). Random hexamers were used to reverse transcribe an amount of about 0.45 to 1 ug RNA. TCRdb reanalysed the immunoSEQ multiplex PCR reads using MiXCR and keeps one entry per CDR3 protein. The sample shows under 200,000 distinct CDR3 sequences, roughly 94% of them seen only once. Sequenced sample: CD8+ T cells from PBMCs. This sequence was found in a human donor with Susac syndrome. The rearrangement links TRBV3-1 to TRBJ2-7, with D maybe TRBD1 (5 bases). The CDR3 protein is CASSQGQLSYEQYF. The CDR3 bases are TGTGCCAGCAGCCAAGGACAGCTTTCCTACGAGCAGTACTTC.